The next 12 T cell receptor beta chains were all read from a single sample in a study of Ad26.COV2.S vaccination and SARS-CoV-2 variants. Treatment reported: roughly 20 received Ad26.COV2.S at low or high dose, single or two shots; 5 received placebo; per-sample allocation not given. Samples came from day 63 after the first vaccine or placebo injection. Here immunoSEQ multiplex PCR was the method, and the copy in TCRdb shows in-frame clones only, minus some. This sample has about 350,000 clones, with more than 85% found just once. Sequenced material: peripheral blood, taken in a trial of Ad26.COV2.S vaccine versus placebo. The receptors shown here come from a person between 18 and 65 years old who received the Ad26.COV2.S COVID-19 vaccine or a placebo.

The gene calls are TRBV19 and TRBJ1-1; 8 bases match TRBD1. The trim removed 3 bases at V and 1 base at J, leaving 7 bases unmatched. The germline V gene has CDR1 LNHDA and CDR2 SQIVND (reference sequence). The CDR3 sequence is 16 residues long. The CDR3: CASSINRGTTNTEAFF. DNA of the CDR3: TGTGCCAGTAGTATTAACAGGGGGACAACGAACACTGAAGCTTTCTTT.

The rearrangement joins TRBV6-5 to TRBJ1-1; 7 nucleotides line up with TRBD1. Germline V CDR1 and CDR2: MNHEY, SVGAGI. The length of the CDR3 is 15 residues. The J segment lost 0 bases and the V segment lost 4 bases, leaving 5 bases of the junction unmatched. The CDR3, as DNA: TGTGCCAGCAGTTCGGGACAGCCTATGAACACTGAAGCTTTCTTT. Translated, it gives CASSSGQPMNTEAFF.

The chain joins TRBV5-1 to TRBJ1-6, with 9 bases identical to TRBD1. Germline lookup yields CDR1 SGHRS and CDR2 YFSETQ. The CDR3 contains 12 residues. Trimming cost V 5 bases and J 11 bases; bases outside gene matches: 2. The CDR3 DNA follows: TGCGCCAGCAGGGGGACAGGGCCACCCCTCCACTTT. It encodes CASRGTGPPLHF. Variable domain in full (rest from reference TRBV5-1 and TRBJ1-6): KAGVTQTPRYLIKTRGQQVTLSCSPISGHRSVSWYQQTPGQGLQFLFEYFSETQRNKGNFPGRFSGRQFSNSRSEMNVSTLELGDSALYLCASRGTGPPLHFGNGTRLTVT.

CDR3 DNA sequence: TGTGCCAGCAGTTCCGAGGGGACTGACCACTATGGCTACACCTTC. This sequence encodes CASSSEGTDHYGYTF. V and J are TRBV28 and TRBJ1-2; perhaps TRBD1 as D (5 bases). The V gene lost 4 bases and the J gene lost 3 bases, with 15 bases spanning the gap. The CDR3 extends over 15 amino acids. CDR1 MDHEN and CDR2 SYDVKM come from the germline V gene.

This clone has only one observation. At one end the junction does not follow the germline gene, possibly because of a read error. V is TRBV5-1 and J is TRBJ2-7; D may be TRBD2 (5 bases). This CDR3 region has 14 residues. Germline V gene lookup returns CDR1 SGHRS and CDR2 YFSETQ. The CDR3 loop reads CASSLVGESSEQYF. In DNA, the CDR3 is TGCGCCAGCAGCTTGGTCGGGGAGTCCTCCGAGCAGTACTTC.

The gene calls are TRBV21-1 and TRBJ2-1; TRBD2, as called in the table, went unchecked against the DNA. TRBV21-1 is termed a pseudogene. CDR3 length: 14 amino acids. The CDR3 here is CASSKGGLDNEQFF. CDR3 DNA: TGTGCCAGCAGCAAAGGGGGACTTGACAATGAGCAGTTCTTC.

The rearrangement joins TRBV29-1 to TRBJ1-1; TRBD1 agrees at 10 bases. The J segment lost 0 bases and the V segment lost 6 bases, leaving 4 bases of the junction unmatched. Germline V gives CDR1 SQVTM, CDR2 ANQGSEA. CDR3 length: 14 residues. The CDR3 nucleotides are TGCAGCGTGGGGACAGGGGACATGAACACTGAAGCTTTCTTT. It codes for CSVGTGDMNTEAFF.

The chain employs TRBV6-5 and TRBJ2-7; TRBD2 aligns across 8 bases. Unmatched junction bases numbered 7, after V lost 10 bases and J lost 5 bases. The CDR3 length is 12 residues. Germline loops: CDR1 MNHEY, CDR2 SVGAGI. The CDR3: CATYPGGHEQYF. The CDR3 DNA reads as TGTGCCACCTACCCGGGGGGGCACGAGCAGTACTTC.

The rearrangement links TRBV7-9 to TRBJ2-3, with TRBD2 identical over 14 bases. The V gene's germline CDR1 is SEHNR and CDR2 FQNEAQ (reference sequence). J gave up 4 bases and V 5 bases, and 5 bases lay outside the gene matches. This CDR3 comprises 16 residues. The CDR3 DNA follows: TGTGCCAGCAGCAACCCGGGACTAGCGGGGGCAGATACGCAGTATTTT. As protein: CASSNPGLAGADTQYF.

This chain connects TRBV19 to TRBJ2-3; no clear D. The CDR3 has 14 residues. V lost 6 bases and J 1 base, leaving 11 bases between the germline ends. Germline V lookup: CDR1 LNHDA, CDR2 SQIVND (reference sequence). The CDR3 sequence: CASSVPPGTDTQYF. In DNA, the CDR3 is TGTGCCAGTAGCGTCCCCCCAGGCACAGATACGCAGTATTTT.

The chain uses TRBV12-5 and TRBJ2-7; D is undetermined. Trimming removed 5 bases at V and 5 bases at J, with 7 bases between. The CDR3 spans 11 residues. The germline V gene has CDR1 LGHNT and CDR2 FRNRAP. The CDR3 is CASGENHEQYF. The CDR3 DNA is TGTGCTAGTGGTGAGAACCACGAGCAGTACTTC.

This clone was found once. This chain's CDR3 is CASRLTVYQETQYF. The CDR3 DNA sequence: TGTGCCAGCAGACTGACGGTATACCAAGAGACCCAGTACTTC. The rearrangement joins TRBV11-2 to TRBJ2-5; D gene ambiguous. Trimming took 6 bases from V and 0 from J, leaving 11 bases between them. Per germline, CDR1 SGHAT and CDR2 FQNNGV. This CDR3 region has 14 residues.